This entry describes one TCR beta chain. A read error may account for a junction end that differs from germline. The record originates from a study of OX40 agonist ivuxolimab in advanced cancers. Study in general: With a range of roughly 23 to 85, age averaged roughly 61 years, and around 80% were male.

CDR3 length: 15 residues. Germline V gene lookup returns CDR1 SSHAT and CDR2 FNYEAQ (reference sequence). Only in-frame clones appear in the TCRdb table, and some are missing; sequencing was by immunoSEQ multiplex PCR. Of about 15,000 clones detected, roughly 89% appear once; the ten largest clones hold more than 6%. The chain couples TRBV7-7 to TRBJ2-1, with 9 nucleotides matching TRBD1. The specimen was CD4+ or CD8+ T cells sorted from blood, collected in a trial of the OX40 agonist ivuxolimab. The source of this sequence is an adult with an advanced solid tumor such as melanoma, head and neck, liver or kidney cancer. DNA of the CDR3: TGTGCTAGCAGCCCGGGGACAGGGAATATCAATGAGCAGTTCTTC. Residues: CASSPGTGNINEQFF.